Listed here is a single T cell receptor (beta chain). Its cognate antigen is unknown. From germline, CDR1 is SGHDT and CDR2 YYEEEE. The CDR3 contains 16 residues. The V end lost 1 base, the J end lost 1 base, and 12 bases lay between the germline ends. The repertoire was sequenced with immunoSEQ multiplex PCR; TCRdb's copy has only in-frame clones and lacks some. Of some 2.1 million clones listed, 95% were seen once; the top ten hold around 0.13%. The data derive from a study of shared clonotypes between healthy human individuals. Study-wide points: Expectations were that clonotype sharing among donors would be affected by sequencing depth. Several donors held 4.5% to 5% of naive CD4 clonotypes in common.

Material: naive CD4+ T cells sorted from blood. The sample's subset: CD45RA+ positively selected. This rearrangement joins TRBV5-6 to TRBJ1-5; tentative D call: TRBD1 (6 bases). This clonotype originated in a man aged 18 to 30 in good health. CDR3 sequence (DNA): TGTGCCAGCAGCTTGTTGGCAGGGGCCAGCAATCAGCCCCAGCATTTT. This translates into CASSLLAGASNQPQHF.